This TCR beta chain was identified during a study of cytomegalovirus exposure and HLA in healthy donors. The V gene's germline CDR1 is SQVTM and CDR2 ANQGSEA. V lost 4 bases, J lost 2 bases, and 2 bases stayed unmatched. The CDR3 is 14 residues long. The PCR was carried out with 60 Vbeta primers and 13 Jbeta primers. Sequenced by immunoSEQ multiplex PCR; TCRdb stores in-frame clones only, minus some. The sample includes about 180,000 clones, about 80% of them seen just once. Nominal health characterized the donors when sampled, though unrecorded immune exposures were likely. The sample was PBMCs. The sequence was obtained from a man aged 30 to 45 in good health and CMV-seropositive. The chain is built from TRBV29-1 and TRBJ2-1; 10 bases agree with TRBD2. CDR3 sequence (DNA): TGCAGCGTTGTGGGGACTAGCGCCTACAATGAGCAGTTCTTC. This gives the protein CSVVGTSAYNEQFF.